These T cell receptor beta chains were read from a single sample in a study of cytomegalovirus exposure and HLA in healthy donors. TCRdb's copy holds only in-frame clones and misses some; the assay was immunoSEQ multiplex PCR. Of 120,000 to 150,000 clones listed, less than 10% are singletons. The material sequenced was PBMCs. These receptors all stem from a male donor in good health and CMV-seronegative. Each CDR3 is given with its conserved first and last residue. A D gene is named only where the DNA matches it firmly.

.,TRBV5-4,TRBJ2-1,CASSVGKEGPSGQFF
TRBD1,TRBV7-8,TRBJ2-3,CASSTRQGKTTDTQYF
TRBD2,TRBV7-8,TRBJ2-1,CASSLSGRAGPYEQFF
TRBD1,TRBV4-3,TRBJ1-2,CASSQGRMEGASHGYTF
.,TRBV4-1,TRBJ1-4,CASSQDTQRDEKLFF
TRBD1,TRBV6-5,TRBJ1-1,CASSPGTGFTEAFF
.,TRBV25-1,TRBJ2-3,CASSDPRALTDTQYF
.,TRBV28,TRBJ1-2,CASSRQDLYGYTF
TRBD1,TRBV29-1,TRBJ2-7,CSVEMTGAYEQYF
.,TRBV19,TRBJ1-2,CASSTWEQADTF
.,TRBV1,TRBJ1-1,CTSSPTPGQYTEAFF
TRBD1,TRBV11-2,TRBJ1-2,CASSTDRGRGSGYTF
TRBD1,TRBV4-2,TRBJ1-5,CASSQGTGGGNQPQHF
TRBD1,TRBV9,TRBJ1-1,CASSVPPDRVTEAFF
.,TRBV13,TRBJ2-3,CASSSVFSKRTDTQYF
TRBD1,TRBV19,TRBJ1-4,CASADRGTNEKLFF
.,TRBV28,TRBJ2-7,CASEHRQSYEQYF
TRBD2,TRBV25-1,TRBJ2-3,CASSDGGRRFTDTQYF
TRBD1,TRBV7-3,TRBJ2-7,CASSLTPGGAYEQYF
TRBD1,TRBV4-1,TRBJ1-1,CASSSRQGYTEAFF
.,TRBV19,TRBJ1-5,CASSIFTGNQPQHF
TRBD2,TRBV7-9,TRBJ2-7,CASSEGRASQYF
.,TRBV19,TRBJ1-5,CASMKVVGGDQPQHF
TRBD1,TRBV29-1,TRBJ1-1,CSVVSGGRTEAFF
TRBD2,TRBV15,TRBJ2-3,CATSGPGLAGPTDTQYF
.,TRBV14,TRBJ2-6,CASSQGRGSGANVLTF